The sequence of this TCR beta chain was determined in a study of cytomegalovirus exposure and HLA in healthy donors. Study results and limitations: Rare TCR sequences predominated, though certain public TCRs were found in many donors.

This clone appeared once. Its antigen is unknown. Clones were read by immunoSEQ multiplex PCR, and TCRdb kept only the in-frame ones, dropping some. The table records about 170,000 clones, roughly 90% of them present only once. This CDR3 is 13 amino acids long. V trimming: 9 bases; J trimming: 5 bases; junction bases outside the gene matches: 4. The germline V gene has CDR1 SGHRS and CDR2 YFSETQ. What was sequenced was PBMCs. This clonotype originated in a young man in good health and CMV-seropositive. This chain uses TRBV5-1 with TRBJ2-1, with 11 nucleotides matching TRBD2. The DNA of the CDR3 is TGCGCCATCCGACTAGCGGGACACAATGAGCAGTTCTTC. It codes for CAIRLAGHNEQFF. The full variable domain, its missing parts supplied by reference TRBV5-1 and TRBJ2-1, is KAGVTQTPRYLIKTRGQQVTLSCSPISGHRSVSWYQQTPGQGLQFLFEYFSETQRNKGNFPGRFSGRQFSNSRSEMNVSTLELGDSALYLCAIRLAGHNEQFFGPGTRLTVL.